This T cell receptor (beta chain) stems from a study of T cells in Graves' hyperthyroidism and ophthalmopathy. Regarding the study as a whole: It was a median 6.5 months before onset that the model predicted ophthalmopathy.

At least 3 on the Clinical Activity Score was recorded for ophthalmopathy patients, who also had NOSPECS grade at least 4 and duration under 3 months. A word on this clonotype: Its antigen remains unidentified.

The CDR3 length is 13 residues. Trimming stripped 3 bases from V and 7 bases from J, with 13 bases between. Germline V gene sequence: CDR1 SQVTM, CDR2 ANQGSEA. TCR beta CDR3 region amplification was performed from RNA transcripts. During a first-round RT-PCR of the TCR CDR3, the HTBI primer set was used. One entry per CDR3 protein, called by TCRdb with MiXCR from the multiplex PCR reads. The sample gives a few hundred thousand distinct CDR3 sequences, 17% of which show up once; around 17% is in the top ten. The specimen was blood. The receptor was isolated from a woman aged 18-29 years with Graves' ophthalmopathy. The V gene is TRBV29-1, the J gene TRBJ2-1; D may correspond to TRBD1 or TRBD2 (5 bases each). The CDR3, as DNA: TGCAGCGTTGACGACGGGGCTACGAATGAGCAGTTCTTC. This gives the protein CSVDDGATNEQFF.